This TCR beta chain was found in a study of T cell repertoires and HLA-DP antigens. Study at large: Alloreactive CD4+ T cells targeted HLA-DP on transduced HeLa. Study findings and constraints: Clones undetected before culture averaged 36.3% against one allele and approximately 51% against the other.

Germline CDR1 and CDR2: SGHTS and YDEGEE. There are 14 residues in the CDR3. V dropped 4 bases and J dropped 4; count of bases not matched to a gene: 5. CD4+ cells expanded for around 15 days were restimulated about a day with allogeneic-DPB1 HeLa cells. Stimulation used HeLa cells expressing transduced HLA-DPA1/DPB1, HLA-DM, invariant chain and CD80. Libraries were prepared by immunoSEQ multiplex PCR; TCRdb keeps only in-frame clonotypes and omits some of them. The data contain about 2,500 clones, 71% of them singletons. This rearrangement joins TRBV5-8 to TRBJ2-1; 7 nucleotides line up with TRBD2. Material for sequencing was CD137- CD4+ T cells from cultured PBMCs. This receptor was identified in a man aged 60 to 69 in good health and CMV-seronegative. The CDR3 loop reads CASSESGAYNEQFF. DNA for the CDR3: TGTGCCAGCAGCGAGAGCGGGGCGTACAATGAGCAGTTCTTC.